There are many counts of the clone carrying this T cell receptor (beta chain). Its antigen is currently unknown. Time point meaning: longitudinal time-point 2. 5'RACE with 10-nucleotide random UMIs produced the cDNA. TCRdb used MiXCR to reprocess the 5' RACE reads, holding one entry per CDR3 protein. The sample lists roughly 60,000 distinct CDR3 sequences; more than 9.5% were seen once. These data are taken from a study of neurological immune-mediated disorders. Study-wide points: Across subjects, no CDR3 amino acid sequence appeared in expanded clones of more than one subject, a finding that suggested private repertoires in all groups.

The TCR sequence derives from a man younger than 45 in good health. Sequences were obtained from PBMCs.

DNA for the CDR3: TGTGCCAGCAGCCGGGACAGGAGCACAGATACGCAGTATTTT. Encoded protein: CASSRDRSTDTQYF. The chain links TRBV7-2 to TRBJ2-3; 8 bases are shared with TRBD1. From germline, CDR1 is SGHTA and CDR2 FQGNSA. Unmatched junction bases numbered 1, after V lost 5 bases and J lost 0 bases. The CDR3 has 14 amino acids. Using reference TRBV7-2 and TRBJ2-3 for the parts outside the CDR3, the full variable domain is GAGVSQSPSNKVTEKGKDVELRCDPISGHTALYWYRQSLGQGLEFLIYFQGNSAPDKSGLPSDRFSAERTGGSVSTLTIQRTQQEDSAVYLCASSRDRSTDTQYFGPGTRLTVL.